These T cell receptor beta chains were read from a single sample in a study of T cells in Graves' hyperthyroidism and ophthalmopathy. MiXCR, applied by TCRdb to the multiplex PCR reads, yields one record per CDR3 protein. The sample includes about 360,000 distinct CDR3 sequences, about 13% seen only once; the top ten take 20% to 25%. The sequencing input was blood. These receptors were collected from a young man with Graves' hyperthyroidism that later progressed to Graves' ophthalmopathy. Each CDR3 is given without its conserved first and last residue. D genes are given only for firm matches.

d_call v_call cdr3_aa
- TRBV24-1 ATKAGSNTGELF
TRBD1 TRBV12-3/TRBV12-4 ASSPLGAEGGGTEAF
- TRBV11-2 ASSLVFSEAF
- TRBV3-1 ASSQGGPYGYT
- TRBV30 ASKRGGFLNTGELF
TRBD1 TRBV20-1 SARPGQGVRQPQH
- TRBV4-1 ASSQPRDSGNTIY
- TRBV27 ASSLVAGPNQPQH
- TRBV4-1 ASSQGGLWGASGYT
- TRBV7-3 ASSLAFRNQPQH
TRBD1 TRBV30 AHGGTGGDEQY
- TRBV2 ASSVSAGTPYGYT
- TRBV5-5 ASSPDSGINQPQH
- TRBV20-1 SARDLQGYEQY
- TRBV9 ASGSGQGGEKLF
TRBD1 TRBV6-1 ASSPRQGFENEQY
TRBD2 TRBV7-2 ASSLSFGGLDTQY
- TRBV19 ASSILGGQETQY
- TRBV5-1 ASSFGAGDEQF
- TRBV9 ASSVEGFTDTQY
- TRBV15 ATSSSSGNTIY
- TRBV24-1 ATSDLQEYDAYEQY
TRBD2 TRBV2 ASSESGEYEQY
- TRBV20-1 SAPLRGDQPQH
- TRBV12-3/TRBV12-4 ASSLRRALYGYT
TRBD1 TRBV2 ASSWDRGSYNSPLH
TRBD1 TRBV29-1 SVDRDRANTEAF
- TRBV20-1 SAIPDNHGYT
- TRBV7-9 ASSFSPQEGYT
TRBD1 TRBV19 ASSIGRDRYGYT
TRBD1 TRBV6-1 ATTGGVYGYT
TRBD2 TRBV4-1 ASSQVLAGYNEQF
- TRBV7-9 ASSQRGLSGTEQY
- TRBV12-3/TRBV12-4 ASSLGRVTKNIQY
- TRBV3-1 ASSPRMGGTEAF
- TRBV20-1 SARQDTEAF
- TRBV20-1 SARGYRESSTDTQY
TRBD1 TRBV4-1 ASSQVRDRDSGNTIY
- TRBV20-1 SALGGYYSNQPQH
- TRBV12-3/TRBV12-4 ASSLGRVNEKLF
- TRBV7-8 ASSYTGWGLGNQPQH
TRBD2 TRBV28 ASSLPLAGTDTQY
- TRBV11-2 ASSLVAGSPTGELF
- TRBV29-1 SLIGGGLDEQF
TRBD1 TRBV2 ASSAGTGGSGNTIY